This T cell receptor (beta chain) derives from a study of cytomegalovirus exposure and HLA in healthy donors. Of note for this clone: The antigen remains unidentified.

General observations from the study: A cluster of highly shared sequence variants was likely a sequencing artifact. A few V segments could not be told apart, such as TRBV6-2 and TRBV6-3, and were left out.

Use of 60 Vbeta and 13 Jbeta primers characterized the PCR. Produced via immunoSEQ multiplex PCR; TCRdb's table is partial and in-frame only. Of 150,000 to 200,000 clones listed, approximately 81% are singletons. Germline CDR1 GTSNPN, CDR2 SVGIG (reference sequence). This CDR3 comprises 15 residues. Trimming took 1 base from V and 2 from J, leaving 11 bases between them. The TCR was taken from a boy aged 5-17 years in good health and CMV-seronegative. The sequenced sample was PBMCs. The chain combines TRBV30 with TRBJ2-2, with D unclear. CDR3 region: CAWSAASRNTGELFF. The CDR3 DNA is TGTGCCTGGAGTGCCGCGAGTCGAAACACCGGGGAGCTGTTTTTT.